The 3 T cell receptor beta chains below were found in one sample sequenced in a study of T cells in Graves' hyperthyroidism and ophthalmopathy. Amplification yielded TCR beta CDR3 regions, with RNA transcripts as the source. Using the HTBI primer set, a first-round RT-PCR was run on the TCR CDR3. TCRdb used MiXCR to reprocess the multiplex PCR reads, holding one entry per CDR3 protein. The repertoire includes a few hundred thousand distinct CDR3 sequences, around 45% of them detected once, and roughly 7.7% sits in the top ten. Sequencing input: peripheral blood or thyroid tissue (not recorded which). The origin of the receptors is a woman in her late teens or twenties with Graves' hyperthyroidism.

The chain carries TRBV7-8 and TRBJ1-2; no clear D. CDR1 and CDR2 (germline): SGHVS, FQNEAQ. CDR3 length equals 17 residues. Trimming left V 3 bases short and J 6 bases short, with 23 bases between. The CDR3: CASSLPSDGDLYNGYTF. CDR3 DNA: TGTGCCAGCAGCTTGCCTTCGGACGGTGACCTATACAATGGCTACACCTTC.

This clonotype was recorded once. V and J are TRBV12-3 or TRBV12-4 and TRBJ2-1, with 7 bases that match TRBD2. V lost 4 bases to trimming and J lost 5 bases; unmatched junction nucleotides: 11. The CDR3 is 16 amino acids. DNA of the CDR3: TGTGCCAGCAGTTCGCCCCGACTAGCAATAAACAATGAGCAGTTCTTC. Translation gives CASSSPRLAINNEQFF.

This clonotype was counted many times. The V call is TRBV5-1, the J call TRBJ1-1; weak D call: TRBD1 (6 bases). The germline gives CDR1 SGHRS, CDR2 YFSETQ. The CDR3 is made up of 14 amino acids. V shed 5 bases and J shed 8 bases, with 19 bases lying between them. The CDR3, as DNA: TGCGCCAGCAGTTTCCGAACAGGGAAGAAGGAAGCTTTCTTT. It specifies CASSFRTGKKEAFF.